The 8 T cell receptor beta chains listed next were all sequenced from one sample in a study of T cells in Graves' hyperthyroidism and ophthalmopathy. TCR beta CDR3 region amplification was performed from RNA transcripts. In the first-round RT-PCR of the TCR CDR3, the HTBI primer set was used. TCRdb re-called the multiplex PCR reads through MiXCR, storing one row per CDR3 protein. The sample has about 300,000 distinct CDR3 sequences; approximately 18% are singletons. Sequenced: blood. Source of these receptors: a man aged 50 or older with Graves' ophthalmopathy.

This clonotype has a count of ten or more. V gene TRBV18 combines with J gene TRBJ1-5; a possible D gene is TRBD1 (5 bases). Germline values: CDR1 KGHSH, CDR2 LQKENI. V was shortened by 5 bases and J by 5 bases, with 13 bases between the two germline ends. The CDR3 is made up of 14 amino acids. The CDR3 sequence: CASSTNGGDQPQHF. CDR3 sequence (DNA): TGTGCCAGCTCAACTAACGGGGGGGATCAGCCCCAGCATTTT. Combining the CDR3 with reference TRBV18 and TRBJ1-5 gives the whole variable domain NAGVMQNPRHLVRRRGQEARLRCSPMKGHSHVYWYRQLPEEGLKFMVYLQKENIIDESGMPKERFSAEFPKEGPSILRIQQVVRGDSAAYFCASSTNGGDQPQHFGDGTRLSIL.

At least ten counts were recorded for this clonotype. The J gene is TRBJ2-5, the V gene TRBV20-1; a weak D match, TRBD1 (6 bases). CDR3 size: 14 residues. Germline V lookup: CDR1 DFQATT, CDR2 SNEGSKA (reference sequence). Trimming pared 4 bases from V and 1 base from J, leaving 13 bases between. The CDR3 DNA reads TGCAGTGCTAAGATTGGCAGGGGCCAAGAGACCCAGTACTTC. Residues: CSAKIGRGQETQYF.

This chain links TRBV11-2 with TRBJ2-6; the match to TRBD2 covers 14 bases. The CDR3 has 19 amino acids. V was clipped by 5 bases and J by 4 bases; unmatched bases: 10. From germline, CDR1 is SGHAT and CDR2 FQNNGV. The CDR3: CASSRRQGLAGAGANVLTF. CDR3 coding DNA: TGTGCCAGCAGCCGCCGACAGGGACTAGCGGGAGCAGGGGCCAACGTCCTGACTTTC.

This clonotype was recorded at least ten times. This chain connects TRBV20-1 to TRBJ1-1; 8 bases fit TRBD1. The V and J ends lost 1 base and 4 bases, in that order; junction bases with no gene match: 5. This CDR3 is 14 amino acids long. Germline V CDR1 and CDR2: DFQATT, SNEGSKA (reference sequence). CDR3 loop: CSARGQGAFTEAFF. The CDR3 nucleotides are TGCAGTGCTAGAGGGCAGGGGGCATTCACTGAAGCTTTCTTT.

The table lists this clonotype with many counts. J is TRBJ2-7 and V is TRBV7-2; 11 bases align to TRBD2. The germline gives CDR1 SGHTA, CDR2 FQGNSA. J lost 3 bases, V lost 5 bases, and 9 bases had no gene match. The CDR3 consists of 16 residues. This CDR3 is CASSQAAGTSGYEQYF. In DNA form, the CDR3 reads TGTGCCAGCAGCCAGGCAGCCGGGACTAGCGGCTACGAGCAGTACTTC.

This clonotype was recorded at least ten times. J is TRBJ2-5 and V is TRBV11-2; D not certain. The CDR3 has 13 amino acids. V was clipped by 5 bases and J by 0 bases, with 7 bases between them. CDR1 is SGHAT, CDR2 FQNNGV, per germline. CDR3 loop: CASSPTYQETQYF. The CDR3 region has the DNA TGTGCCAGCAGCCCAACCTACCAAGAGACCCAGTACTTC.

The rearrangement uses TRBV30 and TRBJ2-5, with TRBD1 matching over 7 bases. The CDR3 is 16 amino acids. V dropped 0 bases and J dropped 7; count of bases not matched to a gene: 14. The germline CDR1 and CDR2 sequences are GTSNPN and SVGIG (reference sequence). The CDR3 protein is CAWSVGQIRNWGTQYF. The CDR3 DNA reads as TGTGCCTGGAGTGTGGGACAGATTAGGAACTGGGGGACCCAGTACTTC.

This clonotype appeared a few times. In nucleotides, the CDR3 is TGCAGTGCTATTCTCGTTGGGACAGAGGACAGGAGGGCCAAAAACATTCAGTACTTC. Translation: CSAILVGTEDRRAKNIQYF. The rearrangement links TRBV20-1 to TRBJ2-4, with 7 bases fitting TRBD1. V shed 4 bases, J shed 1 base, and the junction held 19 bases outside the gene matches. Germline lookup yields CDR1 DFQATT and CDR2 SNEGSKA (reference sequence). The CDR3 runs 19 residues.